What follows are 25 T cell receptor beta chains derived from one specimen sequenced in a study of blood T cell repertoires in COVID-19. Sequenced by immunoSEQ multiplex PCR; TCRdb stores in-frame clones only, minus some. The data show some 230,000 clones, about 81% seen once. Material: peripheral blood. These TCRs come from a woman of 80 years or more with COVID-19, enrolled during active disease.

In its sample, this clone was seen a few times. The chain recombines TRBV4-2 with TRBJ2-3, with TRBD2 matching 9 bases. Trimming removed 3 bases from V and 6 bases from J; junction bases left unmatched: 13. The germline V gene has CDR1 LGHNA and CDR2 YNFKEQ. This CDR3 is built from 17 residues. Here the CDR3 reads CASSQEVRSGRWDTQYF. The DNA of the CDR3 is TGTGCCAGCAGCCAGGAGGTTCGCAGCGGGAGGTGGGATACGCAGTATTTT.

The chain couples TRBV2 to TRBJ1-1; D unresolved. The CDR3 is made up of 13 amino acids. Looked up from germline, CDR1 is SNHLY and CDR2 is FYNNEI. Trimming removed 5 bases from V and 1 base from J, with 8 bases in between. CDR3 loop: CASSRLPNTEAFF. The CDR3 DNA sequence: TGTGCCAGCAGTCGGTTACCGAACACTGAAGCTTTCTTT.

This clone was recorded only once. This chain joins TRBV24-1 and TRBJ2-3, with a weak D call TRBD2 (6 bases). The V gene's germline CDR1 is KGHDR and CDR2 SFDVKD. The CDR3 extends over 17 amino acids. The V gene lost 2 bases and the J gene lost 0 bases, with 14 bases spanning the gap. Here the CDR3 reads CATSDSRLGGSTDTQYF. The CDR3 coding sequence is TGTGCCACCAGTGATTCCCGACTAGGCGGAAGCACAGATACGCAGTATTTT.

The chain is built from TRBV5-6 and TRBJ1-6; TRBD1 agrees at 8 bases. V was clipped by 4 bases and J by 10 bases; unmatched bases: 16. CDR3 length: 17 residues. Germline assignment: CDR1 SGHDT and CDR2 YYEEEE. The chain's CDR3 is CASSPTGGQDWESPLHF. The CDR3 DNA sequence: TGTGCCAGCAGCCCGACGGGGGGACAGGACTGGGAATCACCCCTCCACTTT.

This chain uses TRBV11-2 with TRBJ2-1; D may be TRBD2 (5 bases). Germline lookup yields CDR1 SGHAT and CDR2 FQNNGV. V was trimmed by 4 bases and J by 5 bases, leaving 12 bases between them. This CDR3 region has 14 residues. The CDR3 loop reads CASSYGAEDNEQFF. The CDR3 DNA is TGTGCCAGCAGCTACGGAGCGGAAGACAATGAGCAGTTCTTC.

The genes are TRBV28 and TRBJ1-1, with 8 bases aligning to TRBD1. J gave up 0 bases and V 6 bases, and 3 bases lay outside the gene matches. Germline V gives CDR1 MDHEN, CDR2 SYDVKM. This CDR3 is built from 14 residues. The CDR3 nucleotides read TGTGCCAGCAGGACAGGGGTCTTGAACACTGAAGCTTTCTTT. It is translated as CASRTGVLNTEAFF.

The chain is built from TRBV24-1 and TRBJ1-2; D gene unclear. Trimming left V 7 bases short and J 7 bases short, with 12 bases between. Germline assignment: CDR1 KGHDR and CDR2 SFDVKD. The CDR3 length is 12 residues. The CDR3 bases are TGTGCCACCAGAAAGTGGGCAGGTGGCTACACCTTC. As protein: CATRKWAGGYTF.

V is TRBV7-2 and J is TRBJ2-1, with unresolved D. The ends were cut back, 5 bases at V and 0 bases at J, with 5 bases in the middle. The CDR3 is 13 residues long. Germline V CDR1 and CDR2: SGHTA, FQGNSA. The CDR3 loop is CASSRFSYNEQFF. In DNA form, the CDR3 reads TGTGCCAGCAGCCGGTTCTCCTACAATGAGCAGTTCTTC.

The chain recombines TRBV2 with TRBJ1-2; 8 bases map to TRBD1. The CDR3 contains 14 residues. V lost 6 bases and J lost 2; bases outside the gene matches: 5. From germline, CDR1 is SNHLY and CDR2 FYNNEI. The CDR3 loop is CASRSRQGNYGYTF. CDR3 sequence (DNA): TGTGCCAGCAGATCTCGACAGGGGAACTATGGCTACACCTTC.

The rearrangement uses TRBV19 and TRBJ1-2; TRBD1 aligns across 7 bases. Germline assignment: CDR1 LNHDA and CDR2 SQIVND (reference sequence). V lost 3 bases, J lost 8 bases, and 9 bases stayed unmatched. This CDR3 contains 14 residues. The CDR3 DNA reads as TGTGCCAGTAGTATGTGGGGGAGGACAGGCGGCTACACCTTC. It codes for CASSMWGRTGGYTF.

The chain joins TRBV4-1 to TRBJ2-3, with TRBD2 matching 8 bases. The CDR3 has 15 amino acids. Germline lookup yields CDR1 MGHRA and CDR2 YSYEKL. Trimming at V came to 0 bases and at J to 6 bases, leaving 5 bases not matched to a gene. CDR3 residues: CASSQDWPSGDTQYF. CDR3 DNA: TGCGCCAGCAGCCAAGATTGGCCTAGCGGGGATACGCAGTATTTT.

This clone was seen a few times. This rearrangement joins TRBV12-5 to TRBJ2-3, with a weak D call TRBD2 (6 bases). The V and J ends lost 6 bases and 2 bases respectively, with 15 bases between them. The germline CDR1 and CDR2 sequences are LGHNT and FRNRAP. The CDR3 length is 15 residues. As DNA, the CDR3 is TGTGCTAGTGGCAAAATGGGACTGAACACAGATACGCAGTATTTT. It yields the protein CASGKMGLNTDTQYF.

The V and J genes are TRBV10-3 and TRBJ1-1; possible D gene TRBD1, 6 bases. Trimming removed 10 bases from V and 0 bases from J, with 12 bases in between. This CDR3 has 13 residues. From germline, CDR1 is ENHRY and CDR2 SYGVKD. The CDR3 DNA sequence: TGTGCCAGCCAACAGGGTATGAACACTGAAGCTTTCTTT. It is translated as CASQQGMNTEAFF.

The chain uses TRBV5-4 and TRBJ2-5; D is undetermined. Trimming took off 0 bases at V and 1 base at J, with 13 bases between the two ends. CDR1 and CDR2 (germline): SGHNT, YYREEE (reference sequence). The CDR3 covers 16 residues. The CDR3, as DNA: TGTGCCAGCAGCTTGGGAGGTACGGTCTCCCAAGAGACCCAGTACTTC. Translation gives CASSLGGTVSQETQYF.

The chain employs TRBV23-1 and TRBJ2-7; possible D gene TRBD2, 7 bases. TRBV23-1 carries the ORF label, with uncertain function. Trimming removed 11 bases from V and 2 bases from J, with 16 bases in between. This CDR3 is 13 amino acids long. The DNA for the CDR3 is TGCGCCGCCGGGGGGACATCTACCTACGAGCAGTACTTC. Protein sequence: CAAGGTSTYEQYF.

This clone was seen just once. The gene calls are TRBV30 and TRBJ2-2, with 10 bases that match TRBD2. Per germline, CDR1 GTSNPN and CDR2 SVGIG (reference sequence). The CDR3 loop spans 13 amino acids. V shed 3 bases and J 6 bases; nucleotides not matched to a gene: 1. The CDR3 protein is CAWRLAGAGELFF. CDR3 nucleotides: TGTGCCTGGAGGCTAGCGGGAGCCGGGGAGCTGTTTTTT. Using reference TRBV30 and TRBJ2-2 for the parts outside the CDR3, the full variable domain is SQTIHQWPATLVQPVGSPLSLECTVEGTSNPNLYWYRQAAGRGLQLLFYSVGIGQISSEVPQNLSASRPQDRQFILSSKKLLLSDSGFYLCAWRLAGAGELFFGEGSRLTVL.

The chain joins TRBV9 to TRBJ2-3, with 9 bases identical to TRBD1. Germline CDR1 SGDLS, CDR2 YYNGEE. The CDR3 totals 17 residues. Trimming cost V 4 bases and J 7 bases; bases outside gene matches: 16. CDR3 region: CASSRQMGTGTLHTQYF. The CDR3 DNA sequence: TGTGCCAGCAGCCGTCAGATGGGGACAGGGACTTTACATACGCAGTATTTT.

The J gene is TRBJ1-2, the V gene TRBV24-1; 8 bases are shared with TRBD1. The length of the CDR3 is 14 residues. The V and J ends lost 3 bases and 2 bases, in that order; junction bases with no gene match: 1. Germline V gene data show CDR1 as KGHDR and CDR2 as SFDVKD. In nucleotides, the CDR3 is TGTGCCACCAGTGATGGACAGGGAAACTATGGCTACACCTTC. This sequence encodes CATSDGQGNYGYTF.

The genes are TRBV7-2 and TRBJ1-3; D remains unclear. Trimming cost V 6 bases and J 0 bases, with 6 bases left between them. Germline V CDR1 and CDR2: SGHTA, FQGNSA. This CDR3 region has 13 residues. CDR3 in DNA: TGTGCCAGCAGTCCAAACTCTGGAAACACCATATATTTT. The encoded protein is CASSPNSGNTIYF.

The V call is TRBV7-9, the J call TRBJ2-1; maybe TRBD2 (6 bases). The CDR3 has 15 residues. Germline assignment: CDR1 SEHNR and CDR2 FQNEAQ (reference sequence). Trimming took 5 bases from V and 5 from J, leaving 16 bases between them. Written as DNA, the CDR3 is TGTGCCAGCAGCATGGGACGGGGGACGAACAATGAGCAGTTCTTC. As protein: CASSMGRGTNNEQFF. Drawing the rest from reference TRBV7-9 and TRBJ2-1, the complete variable domain is DTGVSQNPRHKITKRGQNVTFRCDPISEHNRLYWYRQTLGQGPEFLTYFQNEAQLEKSRLLSDRFSAERPKGSFSTLEIQRTEQGDSAMYLCASSMGRGTNNEQFFGPGTRLTVL.

The CDR3 here is CASSLRDRGAGANVLTF. CDR3 nucleotide sequence: TGCGCCAGCAGCTTGAGGGACAGGGGGGCTGGGGCCAACGTCCTGACTTTC. This chain connects TRBV5-1 to TRBJ2-6; 11 bases agree with TRBD1. The CDR3 length is 17 residues. The germline CDR1 and CDR2 sequences are SGHRS and YFSETQ. J was trimmed by 2 bases and V by 1 base; bases with no gene match: 2.

A note on this clone: The sample carries other DNA sequences with the same CDR3. The chain recombines TRBV29-1 with TRBJ2-7, with 8 bases lining up with TRBD1. This CDR3 spans 12 amino acids. The junction had 3 bases not matched to a gene; V was cut back by 7 bases and J by 1 base. CDR1 SQVTM and CDR2 ANQGSEA come from the germline V gene. CDR3 amino acids: CSAGQGSYEQYF. DNA of the CDR3: TGCAGCGCTGGACAGGGTTCCTACGAGCAGTACTTC.

This clone was found a few times. The V call is TRBV11-2, the J call TRBJ2-2, with 13 bases lining up with TRBD2. Trimming took 6 bases from V and 6 from J; bases not matched to a gene: 7. The CDR3 extends over 16 amino acids. Germline V lookup: CDR1 SGHAT, CDR2 FQNNGV. CDR3 nucleotides: TGTGCCAGCAGACCCGGGACTAGCGGGGTCGCCGGGGAGCTGTTTTTT. This gives the protein CASRPGTSGVAGELFF.

V and J are TRBV5-1 and TRBJ2-7; a weak D match, TRBD2 (5 bases). Germline lookup yields CDR1 SGHRS and CDR2 YFSETQ. Trimming pared 2 bases from V and 2 bases from J, leaving 11 bases between. The CDR3 length is 14 residues. DNA of the CDR3: TGCGCCAGCAGCTTACGGGCCGGGGCCTACGAGCAGTACTTC. Its protein is CASSLRAGAYEQYF.

This sequence joins TRBV18 and TRBJ1-1, with 8 nucleotides matching TRBD1. V lost 6 bases, J lost 5 bases, and 8 bases stayed unmatched. This CDR3 contains 14 residues. Germline CDR1 is KGHSH and CDR2 is LQKENI. CDR3 nucleotide sequence: TGTGCCAGCTCCCCCTCAGGGGGCGATACTGAAGCTTTCTTT. It specifies CASSPSGGDTEAFF.